These T cell receptor beta chains were read from a single sample in a study of PD-L1 blockade in urothelial cancer. Clones were read by immunoSEQ multiplex PCR, and TCRdb kept only the in-frame ones, dropping some. This repertoire shows 70,000 to 90,000 clones, roughly 82% found once; its top ten account for over 7.5%. The sequencing used PBMCs, collected around atezolizumab (anti-PD-L1) treatment. Receptors were obtained from a man between 65 and 79 years old with urothelial cancer. CDR3s include the opening cysteine and the closing phenylalanine or tryptophan. Each record gives: D gene, V gene, J gene, clone size, CDR3 DNA, CDR3 protein. The D gene is left open where the match is weak. Size values are once, few and many counts, or a class for expanded clones, and some rows have none.

d_call: TRBD1; v_call: TRBV18; j_call: TRBJ1-1; clone_size: .; cdr3_nt: TGTGCCAGCTCACCGGGACAGGGGCGGAACACTGAAGCTTTCTTT; cdr3_aa: CASSPGQGRNTEAFF
d_call: .; v_call: TRBV2; j_call: TRBJ1-1; clone_size: .; cdr3_nt: TGTGCCAGCAGTACAGGGATTAGTGAAGCTTTCTTT; cdr3_aa: CASSTGISEAFF
d_call: .; v_call: TRBV10-1; j_call: TRBJ2-3; clone_size: .; cdr3_nt: TGCGCCAGCAGCCGGGGGATTTCGGGAGATACGCAGTATTTT; cdr3_aa: CASSRGISGDTQYF
d_call: .; v_call: TRBV18; j_call: TRBJ1-2; clone_size: .; cdr3_nt: TGTGCCAGCTCAAACAATAACTATGGCTACACCTTC; cdr3_aa: CASSNNNYGYTF
d_call: .; v_call: TRBV9; j_call: TRBJ1-5; clone_size: .; cdr3_nt: TGTGCCAGCAGCTTTAGTCCCTCCCCCGGGGAAGGCCCCCAGCATTTT; cdr3_aa: CASSFSPSPGEGPQHF
d_call: .; v_call: TRBV7-2; j_call: TRBJ2-7; clone_size: .; cdr3_nt: TGTGCCAGCAGCCCTAGAAGCGAGCAGTACTTC; cdr3_aa: CASSPRSEQYF
d_call: .; v_call: TRBV7-8; j_call: TRBJ1-6; clone_size: .; cdr3_nt: TGTGCCAGCAGCTTACGGCGGGGAAATTCACCCCTCCACTTT; cdr3_aa: CASSLRRGNSPLHF
d_call: TRBD1; v_call: TRBV5-1; j_call: TRBJ2-2; clone_size: .; cdr3_nt: TGCGCCAGCAGCATTCAGGGGGTGAACACCGGGGAGCTGTTTTTT; cdr3_aa: CASSIQGVNTGELFF
d_call: .; v_call: TRBV5-1; j_call: TRBJ2-7; clone_size: once; cdr3_nt: TGCGCCAGCAGCTTACGGGGATCTCCCTACGAGCAGTACTTC; cdr3_aa: CASSLRGSPYEQYF
d_call: TRBD1; v_call: TRBV7-7; j_call: TRBJ2-2; clone_size: once; cdr3_nt: TGTGCTAGCAGACCGGGACAGGGGGACCCCAGCGGGGAGCTGTTTTTT; cdr3_aa: CASRPGQGDPSGELFF
d_call: .; v_call: TRBV6-1; j_call: TRBJ2-5; clone_size: .; cdr3_nt: TGTGCCAGCTTAGACCTCACCGGGGGGCGGGAGACCCAGTACTTC; cdr3_aa: CASLDLTGGRETQYF
d_call: TRBD1; v_call: TRBV4-2; j_call: TRBJ2-2; clone_size: .; cdr3_nt: TGTGCCAGCAGCCAAGATGGACAGGGCGGCACCGGGGAGCTGTTTTTT; cdr3_aa: CASSQDGQGGTGELFF
d_call: TRBD2; v_call: TRBV7-9; j_call: TRBJ2-1; clone_size: few; cdr3_nt: TGTGCCAGCAGCCCAAAAGGACTAGCGGGACCCGCGGAGTTCTTC; cdr3_aa: CASSPKGLAGPAEFF
d_call: .; v_call: TRBV11-1; j_call: TRBJ1-2; clone_size: few; cdr3_nt: TGTGCCAGCAGCTTGGGGGGACCGCCCTCGGGTGGCTACACCTTC; cdr3_aa: CASSLGGPPSGGYTF
d_call: .; v_call: TRBV7-3; j_call: TRBJ2-2; clone_size: .; cdr3_nt: TGTGCCAGCAGCTTAAAGACATCACCCCCCGGGGAGCTGTTTTTT; cdr3_aa: CASSLKTSPPGELFF
d_call: .; v_call: TRBV5-5; j_call: TRBJ1-6; clone_size: .; cdr3_nt: TGTGCCAGCAGCTTGGCCATCAGGGAGGGGAATTCACCCCTCCACTTT; cdr3_aa: CASSLAIREGNSPLHF
d_call: .; v_call: TRBV5-4; j_call: TRBJ1-1; clone_size: .; cdr3_nt: TGTGCCAGCAGCTCCGGGACATCCCAAGCTTTCTTT; cdr3_aa: CASSSGTSQAFF
d_call: .; v_call: TRBV9; j_call: TRBJ2-2; clone_size: .; cdr3_nt: TGTGCCAGCAGCGTTGGCAGCACCGGGGAGCTGTTTTTT; cdr3_aa: CASSVGSTGELFF
d_call: .; v_call: TRBV19; j_call: TRBJ2-7; clone_size: .; cdr3_nt: TGTGCCAGTAGTCCTCCGCGGGCCATATACGAGCAGTACTTC; cdr3_aa: CASSPPRAIYEQYF
d_call: TRBD1; v_call: TRBV19; j_call: TRBJ1-1; clone_size: .; cdr3_nt: TGTGCCAGTAGGCCCCCCTCAGGGGGACTGAACACTGAAGCTTTCTTT; cdr3_aa: CASRPPSGGLNTEAFF
d_call: .; v_call: TRBV9; j_call: TRBJ2-1; clone_size: .; cdr3_nt: TGTGCCAGCAGCGCACTAGGGAGCTCCTACAATGAGCAGTTCTTC; cdr3_aa: CASSALGSSYNEQFF
d_call: .; v_call: TRBV27; j_call: TRBJ1-2; clone_size: .; cdr3_nt: TGTGCCAGCAGTTTGTCTCGTAACTATGGCTACACCTTC; cdr3_aa: CASSLSRNYGYTF
d_call: TRBD2; v_call: TRBV7-8; j_call: TRBJ2-3; clone_size: .; cdr3_nt: TGTGCCAGCAGCCCTCCTAGCGGGAGGGCCCATTATACGCAGTATTTT; cdr3_aa: CASSPPSGRAHYTQYF
d_call: TRBD2; v_call: TRBV18; j_call: TRBJ2-7; clone_size: .; cdr3_nt: TGTGCCAGCTCACCAGAACCAGCTAGCGGGGGGCGACAATACGAGCAGTACTTC; cdr3_aa: CASSPEPASGGRQYEQYF
d_call: .; v_call: TRBV28; j_call: TRBJ1-4; clone_size: .; cdr3_nt: TGTGCCAGCAGTTTTTATTATAATGGCAGGGGCGGTGAAAAACTGTTTTTT; cdr3_aa: CASSFYYNGRGGEKLFF
d_call: TRBD1; v_call: TRBV2; j_call: TRBJ2-1; clone_size: once; cdr3_nt: TGTGCCAGCAGTGATCCCCGGACAGGGAAAAGGGTCAATGAGCAGTTCTTC; cdr3_aa: CASSDPRTGKRVNEQFF